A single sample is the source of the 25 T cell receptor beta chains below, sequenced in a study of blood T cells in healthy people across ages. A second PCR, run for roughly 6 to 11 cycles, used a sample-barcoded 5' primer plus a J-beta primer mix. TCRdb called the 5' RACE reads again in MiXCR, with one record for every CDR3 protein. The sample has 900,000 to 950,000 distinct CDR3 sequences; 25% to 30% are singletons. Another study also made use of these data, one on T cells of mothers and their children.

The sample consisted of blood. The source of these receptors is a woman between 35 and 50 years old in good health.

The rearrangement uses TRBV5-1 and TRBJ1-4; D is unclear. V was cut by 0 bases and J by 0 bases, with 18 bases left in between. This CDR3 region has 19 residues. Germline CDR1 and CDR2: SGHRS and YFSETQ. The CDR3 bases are TGCGCCAGCAGCTTGGCCGGCTCGACTCTTGGAGCAACTAATGAAAAACTGTTTTTT. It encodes CASSLAGSTLGATNEKLFF.

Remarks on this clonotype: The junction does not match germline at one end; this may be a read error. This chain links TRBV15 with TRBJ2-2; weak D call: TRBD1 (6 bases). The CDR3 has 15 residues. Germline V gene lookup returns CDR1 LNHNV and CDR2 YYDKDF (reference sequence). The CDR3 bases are TGTGCCACCAGCACCGACAGGACGAACACCGGGGAGCGGTTTTTT. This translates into CATSTDRTNTGERFF.

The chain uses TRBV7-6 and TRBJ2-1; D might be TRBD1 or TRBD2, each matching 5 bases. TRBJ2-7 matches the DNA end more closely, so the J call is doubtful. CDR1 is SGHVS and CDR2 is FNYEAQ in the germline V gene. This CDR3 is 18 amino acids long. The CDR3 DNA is TGTGCCAGCAGCGAACCGACAGAAACATACGGGAACTACAATGAGCAGTACTTC. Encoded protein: CASSEPTETYGNYNEQYF.

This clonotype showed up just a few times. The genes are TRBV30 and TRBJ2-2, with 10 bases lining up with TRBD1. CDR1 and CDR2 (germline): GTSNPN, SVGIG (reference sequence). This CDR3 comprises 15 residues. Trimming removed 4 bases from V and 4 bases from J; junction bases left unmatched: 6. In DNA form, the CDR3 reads TGTGCCTGGACGCCGGGACAGGGGCCCACCGGGGAGCTGTTTTTT. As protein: CAWTPGQGPTGELFF.

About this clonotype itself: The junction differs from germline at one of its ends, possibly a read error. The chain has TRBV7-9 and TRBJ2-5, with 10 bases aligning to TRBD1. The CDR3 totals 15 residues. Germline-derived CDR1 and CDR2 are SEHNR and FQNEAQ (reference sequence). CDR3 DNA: TGTGCCAACAGCCGGGACAGGGGTATACAAGGGACCCGGTACTTC. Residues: CANSRDRGIQGTRYF.

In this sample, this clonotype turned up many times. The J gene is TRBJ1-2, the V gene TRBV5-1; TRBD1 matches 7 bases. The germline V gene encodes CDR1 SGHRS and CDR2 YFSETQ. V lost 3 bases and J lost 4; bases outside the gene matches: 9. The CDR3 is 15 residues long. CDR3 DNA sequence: TGCGCCAGCAGCTCGGAACTGACAGGGACCTATGGCTACACCTTC. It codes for CASSSELTGTYGYTF.

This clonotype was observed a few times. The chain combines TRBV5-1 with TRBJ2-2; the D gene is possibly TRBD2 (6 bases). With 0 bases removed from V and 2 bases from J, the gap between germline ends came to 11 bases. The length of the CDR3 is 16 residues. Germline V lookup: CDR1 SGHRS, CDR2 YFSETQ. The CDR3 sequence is CASSLAVGGNTGELFF. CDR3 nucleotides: TGCGCCAGCAGCTTGGCGGTGGGGGGAAACACCGGGGAGCTGTTTTTT.

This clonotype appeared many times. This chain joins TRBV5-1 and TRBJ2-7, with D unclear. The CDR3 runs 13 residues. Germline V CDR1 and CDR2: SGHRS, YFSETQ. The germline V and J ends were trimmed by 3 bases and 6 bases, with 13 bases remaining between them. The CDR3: CASSSFDSGEQYF. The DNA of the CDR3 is TGCGCCAGCAGCTCCTTTGACTCGGGCGAGCAGTACTTC.

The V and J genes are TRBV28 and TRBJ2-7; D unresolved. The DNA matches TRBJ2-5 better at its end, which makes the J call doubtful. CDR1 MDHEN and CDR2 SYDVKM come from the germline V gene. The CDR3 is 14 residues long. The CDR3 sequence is CASSLNLREETQYF. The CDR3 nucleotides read TGTGCCAGCAGTTTAAATCTCAGAGAAGAGACCCAGTACTTC.

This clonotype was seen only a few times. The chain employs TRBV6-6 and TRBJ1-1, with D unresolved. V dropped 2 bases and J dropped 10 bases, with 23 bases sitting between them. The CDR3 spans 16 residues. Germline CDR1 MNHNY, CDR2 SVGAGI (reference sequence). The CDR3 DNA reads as TGTGCCAGCAGTTACCCCCAGGAGAAGGGCAGACGCGGAGCTTTCTTT. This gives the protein CASSYPQEKGRRGAFF.

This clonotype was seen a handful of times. The CDR3, as DNA: TGCAGTGCTAGAGGGTCCGCTAGCGAAGCTTTCTTT. This translates into CSARGSASEAFF. The chain carries TRBV20-1 and TRBJ1-1; D call uncertain. Trimming took 1 base from V and 8 from J, leaving 11 bases between them. Germline CDR1 and CDR2: DFQATT and SNEGSKA (reference sequence). The CDR3 contains 12 residues.

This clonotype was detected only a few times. CDR3 in amino acids: CAISEQGAPHEQYF. The CDR3 DNA is TGTGCCATCAGTGAACAGGGGGCGCCCCACGAGCAGTACTTC. The genes are TRBV10-3 and TRBJ2-7; the match to TRBD1 covers 9 bases. The germline CDR1 and CDR2 sequences are ENHRY and SYGVKD. The CDR3 covers 14 residues. The trim removed 3 bases at V and 5 bases at J, leaving 5 bases unmatched.

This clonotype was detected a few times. The CDR3 nucleotides are TGTGCCAGCAGCCAAGAAGGATTTAGGGACTCCTACAATGAGCAGTTCTTC. Translation gives CASSQEGFRDSYNEQFF. V and J are TRBV3-1 and TRBJ2-1; no reliable D call. Trimming took 0 bases from V and 0 from J, leaving 12 bases between them. The CDR3 extends over 17 amino acids. CDR1 and CDR2 from the germline V gene are LGHDT and YNNKEL (reference sequence).

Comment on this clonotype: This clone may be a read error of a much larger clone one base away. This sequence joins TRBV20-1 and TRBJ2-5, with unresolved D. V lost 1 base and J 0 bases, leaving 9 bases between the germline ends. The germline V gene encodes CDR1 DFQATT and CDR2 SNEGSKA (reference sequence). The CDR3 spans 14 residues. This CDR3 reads CSARGLNHQETQYF. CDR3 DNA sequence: TGCAGTGCTAGAGGTCTAAACCACCAAGAGACCCAGTACTTC.

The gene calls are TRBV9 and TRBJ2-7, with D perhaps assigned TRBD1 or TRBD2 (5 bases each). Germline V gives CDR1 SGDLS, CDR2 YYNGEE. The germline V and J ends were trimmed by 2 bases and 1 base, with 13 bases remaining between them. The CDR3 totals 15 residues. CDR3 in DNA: TGTGCCAGCAGCGTGTCCGCCGGGACGTCCTACGAGCAGTACTTC. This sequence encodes CASSVSAGTSYEQYF.

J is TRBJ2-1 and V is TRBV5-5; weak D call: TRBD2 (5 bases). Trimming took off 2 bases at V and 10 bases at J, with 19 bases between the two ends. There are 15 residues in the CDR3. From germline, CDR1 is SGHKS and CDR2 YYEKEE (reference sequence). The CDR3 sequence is CASSFFAPGGGEQFF. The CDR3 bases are TGTGCCAGCAGCTTCTTCGCCCCCGGAGGTGGGGAGCAGTTCTTC.

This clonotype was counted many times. This CDR3 is CASSQERGRNYGYTF. CDR3 DNA sequence: TGCGCCAGCAGCCAAGAACGGGGAAGGAACTATGGCTACACCTTC. The V and J genes are TRBV4-1 and TRBJ1-2; no clear D gene. Germline V gene lookup returns CDR1 MGHRA and CDR2 YSYEKL. The CDR3 contains 15 residues. With 0 bases removed from V and 2 bases from J, the gap between germline ends came to 10 bases.

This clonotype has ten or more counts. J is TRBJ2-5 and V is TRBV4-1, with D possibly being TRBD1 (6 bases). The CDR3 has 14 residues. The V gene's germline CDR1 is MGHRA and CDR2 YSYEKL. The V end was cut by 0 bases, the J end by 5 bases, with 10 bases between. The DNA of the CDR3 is TGCGCCAGCAGCCAAGATCGGACAGAGGAGACCCAGTACTTC. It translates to CASSQDRTEETQYF.

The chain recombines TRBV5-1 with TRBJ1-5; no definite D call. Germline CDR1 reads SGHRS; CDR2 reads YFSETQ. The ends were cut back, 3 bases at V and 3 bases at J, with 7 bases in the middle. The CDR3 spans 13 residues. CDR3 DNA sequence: TGCGCCAGCAGCTCTGACACCAATCAGCCCCAGCATTTT. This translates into CASSSDTNQPQHF.

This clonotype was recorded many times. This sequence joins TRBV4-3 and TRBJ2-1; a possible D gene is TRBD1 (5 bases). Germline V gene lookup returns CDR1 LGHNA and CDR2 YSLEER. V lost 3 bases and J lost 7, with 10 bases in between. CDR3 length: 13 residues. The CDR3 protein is CASSHGARNEQFF. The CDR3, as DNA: TGCGCCAGCAGCCATGGGGCCAGGAATGAGCAGTTCTTC.

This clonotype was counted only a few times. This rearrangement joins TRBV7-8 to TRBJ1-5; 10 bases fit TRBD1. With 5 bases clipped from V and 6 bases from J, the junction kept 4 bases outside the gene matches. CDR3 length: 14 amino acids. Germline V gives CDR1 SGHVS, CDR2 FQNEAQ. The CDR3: CASSKTGGFQPQHF. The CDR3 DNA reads TGTGCCAGCAGCAAGACAGGGGGCTTTCAGCCCCAGCATTTT.

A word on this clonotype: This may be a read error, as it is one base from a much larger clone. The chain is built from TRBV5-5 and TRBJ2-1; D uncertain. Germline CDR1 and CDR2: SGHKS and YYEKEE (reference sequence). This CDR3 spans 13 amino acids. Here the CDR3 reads CAGSPDQYNEQFF. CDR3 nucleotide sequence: TGTGCCGGCAGCCCCGACCAATACAATGAGCAGTTCTTC.

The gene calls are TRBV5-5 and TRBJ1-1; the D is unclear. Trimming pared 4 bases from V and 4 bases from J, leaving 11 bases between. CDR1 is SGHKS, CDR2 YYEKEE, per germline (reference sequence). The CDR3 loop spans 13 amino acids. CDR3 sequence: CASSMSSSTEAFF. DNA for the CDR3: TGTGCCAGCAGCATGTCCTCGAGCACTGAAGCTTTCTTT. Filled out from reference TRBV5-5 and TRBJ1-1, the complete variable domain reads DAGVTQSPTHLIKTRGQQVTLRCSPISGHKSVSWYQQVLGQGPQFIFQYYEKEERGRGNFPDRFSARQFPNYSSELNVNALLLGDSALYLCASSMSSSTEAFFGQGTRLTVV.

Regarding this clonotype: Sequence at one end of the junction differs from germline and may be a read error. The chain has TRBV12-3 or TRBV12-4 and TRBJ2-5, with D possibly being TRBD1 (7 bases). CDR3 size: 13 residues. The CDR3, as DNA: TGTGTCAGCAGCCCGAGTCAGGGGGGGACCCAGTACTTC. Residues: CVSSPSQGGTQYF.

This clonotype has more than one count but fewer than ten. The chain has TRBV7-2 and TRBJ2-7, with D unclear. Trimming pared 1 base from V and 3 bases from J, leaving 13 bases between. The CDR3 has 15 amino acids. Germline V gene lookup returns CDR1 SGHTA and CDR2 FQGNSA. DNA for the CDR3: TGTGCCAGCAGCTTAGGGGTGACGGCAGTCTACGAGCAGTACTTC. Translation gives CASSLGVTAVYEQYF.